Following are 23 T cell receptor beta chains from one sample sequenced in a study of T cells after yellow fever vaccination. One entry per CDR3 protein results from TCRdb running MiXCR on the 5' RACE reads. The top ten hold more than 13% of the sample, which has some 500,000 distinct CDR3 sequences, approximately 13% seen once. Sample: PBMCs, taken on the day of the yellow fever booster vaccination. The receptors derive from a young man who received the YFV17D yellow fever vaccine.

This clonotype was seen more than once but under ten times. This rearrangement joins TRBV20-1 to TRBJ2-2; the D is unclear. Germline V gene data show CDR1 as DFQATT and CDR2 as SNEGSKA (reference sequence). V was clipped by 2 bases and J by 6 bases, with 10 bases between them. This CDR3 has 13 amino acids. The CDR3 region is CSARSSSAGELFF. CDR3 DNA sequence: TGCAGTGCTAGAAGTTCTAGTGCCGGGGAGCTGTTTTTT.

This clonotype was counted only a few times. The chain is built from TRBV7-8 and TRBJ2-5; TRBD1 agrees at 10 bases. CDR3 length equals 15 residues. From germline, CDR1 is SGHVS and CDR2 FQNEAQ. Trimming took 5 bases from V and 7 from J; bases not matched to a gene: 10. The CDR3 region has the DNA TGTGCCAGCAGCGCACGGACAGGGGGAGGAGGGACCCAGTACTTC. Its translation: CASSARTGGGGTQYF.

This clonotype has only a few counts. The chain recombines TRBV9 with TRBJ1-3; no reliable D call. V lost 0 bases to trimming and J lost 0 bases, with 7 bases between them. Germline V gene lookup returns CDR1 SGDLS and CDR2 YYNGEE. The CDR3 length is 15 residues. In DNA, the CDR3 is TGTGCCAGCAGCGTAGGAATGAGCTCTGGAAACACCATATATTTT. Translating it yields CASSVGMSSGNTIYF.

The V gene is TRBV5-1, the J gene TRBJ2-3; D remains ambiguous. Germline loops: CDR1 SGHRS, CDR2 YFSETQ. This CDR3 has 16 residues. The V and J ends lost 0 bases and 3 bases respectively, with 14 bases between them. The DNA of the CDR3 is TGCGCCAGCAGCTTGGCCAAACCGGGTGGAACAGATACGCAGTATTTT. This gives the protein CASSLAKPGGTDTQYF.

This clonotype was seen only a few times. The J gene is TRBJ2-2, the V gene TRBV20-1; D is possibly TRBD2 (6 bases). This CDR3 has 17 residues. Germline V gene lookup returns CDR1 DFQATT and CDR2 SNEGSKA (reference sequence). V was pared by 6 bases and J by 2 bases, with 22 bases between. CDR3 amino acids: CSAHLAAHSGNTGELFF. As DNA, the CDR3 is TGCAGTGCGCACCTCGCCGCGCATAGCGGCAACACCGGGGAGCTGTTTTTT.

V and J are TRBV5-1 and TRBJ2-2, with 12 nucleotides matching TRBD1. Per germline, CDR1 SGHRS and CDR2 YFSETQ. V dropped 2 bases and J dropped 6; count of bases not matched to a gene: 5. This CDR3 region has 16 residues. CDR3 DNA: TGCGCCAGCAGCTTTGGTGGGACAGGGGGCCCCGGGGAGCTGTTTTTT. Its translation: CASSFGGTGGPGELFF.

This rearrangement joins TRBV28 to TRBJ1-2; D possibly corresponds to TRBD1 (5 bases). CDR1 and CDR2 from the germline V gene are MDHEN and SYDVKM. There are 16 residues in the CDR3. V lost 1 base to trimming and J lost 8 bases, with 20 bases between them. CDR3: CASSLLGPGLKGGYTF. Here the CDR3 DNA reads TGTGCCAGCAGTTTATTAGGGCCAGGGCTAAAGGGGGGCTACACCTTC.

The chain couples TRBV27 to TRBJ2-7; 10 bases agree with TRBD1. With V trimmed by 9 bases and J by 5 bases, 10 bases remained unmatched. CDR3 size: 14 residues. CDR1 MNHEY and CDR2 SMNVEV come from the germline V gene (reference sequence). CDR3 loop: CASSSGTGEHEQYF. As DNA, the CDR3 is TGTGCCAGTTCTTCCGGGACAGGGGAGCACGAGCAGTACTTC.

The CDR3 sequence: CASSFQTESYGYTF. In nucleotides, the CDR3 is TGCGCCAGCAGCTTCCAGACAGAAAGCTATGGCTACACCTTC. The genes are TRBV5-1 and TRBJ1-2; tentative D call: TRBD1 (5 bases). Looked up from germline, CDR1 is SGHRS and CDR2 is YFSETQ. Trimming shortened V by 2 bases and J by 4 bases, and 12 bases separated the two germline ends. The CDR3 loop spans 14 amino acids.

V usage is TRBV20-1 and J usage is TRBJ2-7, with D possibly being TRBD1 (6 bases). In germline, CDR1 is DFQATT, CDR2 SNEGSKA (reference sequence). CDR3 length equals 14 residues. Trimming took 1 base from V and 4 from J, leaving 14 bases between them. The CDR3 loop is CSARAGQGWYEQYF. The CDR3 DNA sequence: TGCAGTGCTAGAGCAGGGCAGGGGTGGTACGAGCAGTACTTC.

This clonotype was seen more than once but under ten times. The V gene is TRBV11-2, the J gene TRBJ2-5, with 7 bases aligning to TRBD2. CDR1 SGHAT and CDR2 FQNNGV come from the germline V gene. J lost 5 bases, V lost 1 base, and 7 bases had no gene match. The CDR3 is 15 amino acids. The CDR3 loop reads CASSLGPGRFETQYF. The CDR3 bases are TGTGCCAGCAGCTTAGGTCCCGGGAGGTTTGAGACCCAGTACTTC.

This clonotype was seen a handful of times. This chain connects TRBV6-2 or TRBV6-3 to TRBJ1-2; unclear D gene. The CDR3 has 14 residues. Trimming removed 2 bases from V and 4 bases from J, with 11 bases in between. Germline assignment: CDR1 MNHEY and CDR2 SVGEGT. CDR3 in DNA: TGTGCCAGCAGTTACAATTCTGGCGGCTATGGCTACACCTTC. Protein sequence: CASSYNSGGYGYTF.

In DNA, the CDR3 is TGCGCCAGCAGCTTGCCTGTGGGGGGGTCTGGGGCCAACGTCCTGACTTTC. Translated: CASSLPVGGSGANVLTF. The rearrangement links TRBV5-1 to TRBJ2-6; the match to TRBD2 covers 7 bases. The CDR3 spans 17 residues. V shed 1 base and J 1 base; nucleotides not matched to a gene: 5. Germline assignment: CDR1 SGHRS and CDR2 YFSETQ.

In DNA, the CDR3 is TGTGCCAGCATTCGGGGACTAGCGGGCACAGATACGCAGTATTTT. Its protein is CASIRGLAGTDTQYF. The chain links TRBV7-2 to TRBJ2-3; 11 nucleotides line up with TRBD2. V was pared by 7 bases and J by 1 base, with 4 bases of the junction left unmatched. The V gene's germline CDR1 is SGHTA and CDR2 FQGNSA. CDR3 length: 15 residues.

This clonotype was detected only a few times. The chain links TRBV4-3 to TRBJ2-7; D might be TRBD1 (6 bases). Germline V CDR1 and CDR2: LGHNA, YSLEER. This CDR3 is built from 15 residues. V lost 0 bases to trimming and J lost 6 bases, with 15 bases between them. CDR3 sequence: CASSQDRGWVGEQYF. The CDR3 coding sequence is TGCGCCAGCAGCCAAGATAGGGGGTGGGTGGGCGAGCAGTACTTC.

V gene TRBV20-1 combines with J gene TRBJ2-1; TRBD2 aligns across 14 bases. The length of the CDR3 is 16 residues. The germline V gene has CDR1 DFQATT and CDR2 SNEGSKA (reference sequence). Trimming at V came to 3 bases and at J to 5 bases, leaving 6 bases not matched to a gene. CDR3 protein: CSASRLGLAGDNEQFF. For the CDR3, the DNA is TGCAGTGCTAGTCGACTGGGACTAGCGGGGGACAATGAGCAGTTCTTC.

The V gene is TRBV10-3, the J gene TRBJ2-3, with TRBD2 as a possible D gene (5 bases). Trimming left V 6 bases short and J 0 bases short, with 7 bases between. The CDR3 is 13 amino acids. CDR1 is ENHRY and CDR2 is SYGVKD in the germline V gene. The CDR3 DNA follows: TGTGCCATCAGAGAGGGTAGCACAGATACGCAGTATTTT. This encodes CAIREGSTDTQYF.

V is TRBV12-3 or TRBV12-4 and J is TRBJ2-1; tentative D call: TRBD2 (6 bases). The CDR3 runs 15 residues. Trimming took off 1 base at V and 2 bases at J, with 9 bases between the two ends. The CDR3 reads CASSLGREAYNEQFF. Here the CDR3 DNA reads TGTGCCAGCAGTTTAGGGAGGGAGGCCTACAATGAGCAGTTCTTC.

The chain has TRBV12-3 or TRBV12-4 and TRBJ2-2, with 7 bases lining up with TRBD1. The length of the CDR3 is 15 residues. V shed 6 bases, J shed 0 bases, and the junction held 4 bases outside the gene matches. The CDR3: CASRITGANTGELFF. In nucleotides, the CDR3 is TGTGCCAGCAGAATCACAGGGGCGAACACCGGGGAGCTGTTTTTT.

This clonotype has only a few counts. V and J are TRBV27 and TRBJ2-7, with D unresolved. This CDR3 is 14 amino acids long. Germline CDR1 reads MNHEY; CDR2 reads SMNVEV (reference sequence). V was clipped by 4 bases and J by 3 bases, with 13 bases between them. CDR3 sequence reads: CASSSFTGGYEQYF. Here the CDR3 DNA reads TGTGCCAGCAGTTCTTTTACGGGCGGCTACGAGCAGTACTTC.

This clonotype has a count of ten or more. The V and J genes are TRBV4-3 and TRBJ2-3; TRBD2 might be the D (5 bases). Germline V gene data show CDR1 as LGHNA and CDR2 as YSLEER. This CDR3 has 15 amino acids. The V end was cut by 1 base, the J end by 4 bases, with 12 bases between. The CDR3 reads CASSQGLSGSDTQYF. The CDR3 DNA sequence: TGCGCCAGCAGCCAAGGTTTATCGGGGTCAGATACGCAGTATTTT.

This clonotype was observed a handful of times. This sequence joins TRBV24-1 and TRBJ2-1; 11 bases are a match to TRBD2. Germline V gene sequence: CDR1 KGHDR, CDR2 SFDVKD. V shed 0 bases and J 9 bases; nucleotides not matched to a gene: 6. CDR3 size: 16 residues. CDR3 loop: CATSDLHTSGSSEQFF. The CDR3 DNA reads as TGTGCCACCAGTGATTTGCACACTAGCGGGAGTAGTGAGCAGTTCTTC.

This clonotype was observed a handful of times. V usage is TRBV7-8 and J usage is TRBJ2-1; D is uncertain. The V gene lost 5 bases and the J gene lost 3 bases, with 14 bases spanning the gap. The CDR3 has 15 residues. Germline CDR1 and CDR2: SGHVS and FQNEAQ. This chain's CDR3 is CASSEGSSNYNEQFF. The DNA for the CDR3 is TGTGCCAGCAGCGAAGGGTCGTCAAACTACAATGAGCAGTTCTTC. The variable domain in full, completed from reference TRBV7-8 and TRBJ2-1, reads GAGVSQSPRYKVAKRGQDVALRCDPISGHVSLFWYQQALGQGPEFLTYFQNEAQLDKSGLPSDRFFAERPEGSVSTLKIQRTQQEDSAVYLCASSEGSSNYNEQFFGPGTRLTVL.